Following are 28 T cell receptor beta chains from one sample sequenced in a study of cytomegalovirus exposure and HLA in healthy donors. The PCR employed 60 Vbeta primers together with 13 Jbeta primers. Using immunoSEQ multiplex PCR, the repertoire was profiled, and TCRdb retains in-frame clones only, with some absent. The sample shows more than 95,000 clones, 15% of them seen only once. Sequenced input: PBMCs. These receptors were taken from a female donor in good health and CMV-seronegative.

This rearrangement joins TRBV4-3 to TRBJ2-7; 15 nucleotides align to TRBD2. Per germline, CDR1 LGHNA and CDR2 YSLEER. This CDR3 region has 20 residues. Trimming removed 1 base from V and 1 base from J; junction bases left unmatched: 11. The CDR3 DNA reads as TGCGCCAGCAGCCAAGGAATAAGGACTAGCGGGAGGGAACTATCCTACGAGCAGTACTTC. Its translation is CASSQGIRTSGRELSYEQYF.

This clone was seen more than once but under ten times. The chain is built from TRBV29-1 and TRBJ1-4; 7 nucleotides align to TRBD1. This CDR3 is 12 amino acids long. Germline loops: CDR1 SQVTM, CDR2 ANQGSEA. The V and J ends lost 4 bases and 7 bases, in that order; junction bases with no gene match: 3. The DNA for the CDR3 is TGCAGCGTTGGGACAGGAGGTGAAAAACTGTTTTTT. Protein: CSVGTGGEKLFF.

The rearrangement joins TRBV9 to TRBJ2-3; D call uncertain. V lost 2 bases, J lost 0 bases, and 10 bases lay in between. Germline CDR1 SGDLS, CDR2 YYNGEE. The CDR3 extends over 15 amino acids. The CDR3 nucleotides read TGTGCCAGCAGCGTTCAGCGCTCTAGCACAGATACGCAGTATTTT. Translation gives CASSVQRSSTDTQYF.

This rearrangement joins TRBV29-1 to TRBJ2-5; D is possibly TRBD2 (6 bases). V was pared by 7 bases and J by 3 bases, with 24 bases between. Germline lookup yields CDR1 SQVTM and CDR2 ANQGSEA. The CDR3 has 16 residues. DNA for the CDR3: TGCAGCGGCTGGGGGGAAGAGGGCGACGCCGAAGAGACCCAGTACTTC. It codes for CSGWGEEGDAEETQYF.

The V and J genes are TRBV5-8 and TRBJ2-5, with D possibly being TRBD2 (5 bases). Per the germline V gene, CDR1 is SGHTS and CDR2 is YDEGEE. This CDR3 is built from 14 residues. Trimming stripped 3 bases from V and 5 bases from J, with 14 bases between. CDR3 protein: CASSSQLGEETQYF. The CDR3 nucleotides are TGTGCCAGCAGCTCCCAACTAGGCGAGGAGACCCAGTACTTC.

This clone was found a few times. The gene calls are TRBV5-4 and TRBJ1-2; D is ambiguous. The germline CDR1 and CDR2 sequences are SGHNT and YYREEE (reference sequence). The CDR3 extends over 12 amino acids. The V end lost 4 bases, the J end lost 6 bases, and 10 bases lay between the germline ends. The CDR3 DNA reads as TGTGCCAGCAGCCGCGTTATGGATGGCTACACCTTC. Protein sequence: CASSRVMDGYTF.

This clone turned up a few times. This sequence joins TRBV11-1 and TRBJ2-7; 7 bases match TRBD1. This CDR3 region has 11 residues. In germline, CDR1 is SGHAT, CDR2 FQDESV (reference sequence). V shed 6 bases, J shed 6 bases, and the junction held 2 bases outside the gene matches. CDR3 protein: CASRQGPEQYF. As DNA, the CDR3 is TGTGCCAGCAGACAGGGGCCCGAGCAGTACTTC.

This clone was observed once. The chain uses TRBV6-1 and TRBJ2-5, with a weak D call TRBD2 (5 bases). Matching the DNA end better, TRBJ2-7 makes the J call doubtful. This CDR3 comprises 13 residues. Germline V gene lookup returns CDR1 MNHNS and CDR2 SASEGT. This CDR3 is CASKVGAGYEQYF. In DNA form, the CDR3 reads TGTGCCAGCAAAGTGGGAGCAGGTTACGAGCAGTACTTC.

The genes are TRBV19 and TRBJ2-7, with 13 positions matching TRBD2. The CDR3 loop spans 16 amino acids. Germline V lookup: CDR1 LNHDA, CDR2 SQIVND (reference sequence). V lost 3 bases to trimming and J lost 3 bases; unmatched junction nucleotides: 5. The CDR3 coding sequence is TGTGCCAGTAGTATTGGACTAGCGGGAGAGAGCTACGAGCAGTACTTC. It translates to CASSIGLAGESYEQYF.

This sequence joins TRBV27 and TRBJ2-1, with unresolved D. Trimming cost V 3 bases and J 4 bases, with 7 bases left between them. The germline V gene encodes CDR1 MNHEY and CDR2 SMNVEV (reference sequence). This CDR3 comprises 13 residues. CDR3 DNA: TGTGCCAGCAGTTTCTCCGGGTACAATGAGCAGTTCTTC. Its translation is CASSFSGYNEQFF.

This clone has only a few counts. The gene calls are TRBV4-3 and TRBJ2-1, with 10 bases fitting TRBD2. Germline V gives CDR1 LGHNA, CDR2 YSLEER. The CDR3 consists of 15 residues. J gave up 1 base and V 4 bases, and 1 base lay outside the gene matches. The CDR3 nucleotides read TGCGCCAGCAGCCTAGCGGGAGGTTCCTACAATGAGCAGTTCTTC. Translating it yields CASSLAGGSYNEQFF.

This chain links TRBV11-2 with TRBJ1-1; D might be TRBD1 (6 bases). The CDR3 extends over 15 amino acids. The V end was cut by 4 bases, the J end by 5 bases, with 17 bases between. CDR1 SGHAT and CDR2 FQNNGV come from the germline V gene. For the CDR3, the DNA is TGTGCCAGCAGCTCCTTCCAGGGGCGAAATACTGAAGCTTTCTTT. It is translated as CASSSFQGRNTEAFF.

The chain uses TRBV15 and TRBJ2-5; D may be TRBD2 (6 bases). This CDR3 region has 16 residues. Trimming took off 3 bases at V and 5 bases at J, with 19 bases between the two ends. Germline lookup yields CDR1 LNHNV and CDR2 YYDKDF (reference sequence). CDR3 sequence reads: CATSRGLGGDGETQYF. Here the CDR3 DNA reads TGTGCCACCAGCAGGGGCTTGGGGGGAGACGGGGAGACCCAGTACTTC.

This clone occurred a few times. J is TRBJ1-3 and V is TRBV7-2, with a tentative D call TRBD1 (5 bases). The V and J ends lost 4 bases and 8 bases respectively, with 18 bases between them. In germline, CDR1 is SGHTA, CDR2 FQGNSA. The CDR3 consists of 15 residues. This CDR3 reads CASSSHGHDRDTIYF. The CDR3 DNA reads TGTGCCAGCAGCTCCCATGGACACGACAGAGACACCATATATTTT.

The V call is TRBV30, the J call TRBJ2-7; 15 bases match TRBD2. V gave up 2 bases and J gave up 7 bases; unmatched junction bases: 18. Per the germline V gene, CDR1 is GTSNPN and CDR2 is SVGIG (reference sequence). The CDR3 contains 19 residues. The CDR3 loop reads CAWSPIRTSGRANPREQYF. CDR3 DNA sequence: TGTGCCTGGAGTCCAATCCGGACTAGCGGGAGGGCCAACCCTAGAGAGCAGTACTTC.

This clone was found a few times. J is TRBJ2-1 and V is TRBV7-3; D may be TRBD2 (6 bases). V was clipped by 4 bases and J by 0 bases, with 10 bases between them. CDR1 SGHTA and CDR2 FQGTGA come from the germline V gene. The CDR3 extends over 15 amino acids. In DNA, the CDR3 is TGTGCCAGCAGCTCTAGCGTTAGCTCCTACAATGAGCAGTTCTTC. Residues: CASSSSVSSYNEQFF.

This clone was counted between two and nine times. The chain has TRBV6-4 and TRBJ1-1, with TRBD1 identical over 7 bases. After removal of 3 bases from V and 2 bases from J, the junction contained 3 bases not matched to a gene. There are 14 residues in the CDR3. Germline V gene lookup returns CDR1 MRHNA and CDR2 SNTAGT. The CDR3 here is CASSEAGGNTEAFF. DNA of the CDR3: TGTGCCAGCAGTGAAGCAGGGGGAAACACTGAAGCTTTCTTT.

This clone was seen a single time. V usage is TRBV11-2 and J usage is TRBJ2-2; possible D gene TRBD1, 6 bases. CDR1 SGHAT and CDR2 FQNNGV come from the germline V gene. Trimming removed 1 base at V and 4 bases at J, with 10 bases between. There are 15 residues in the CDR3. Written as DNA, the CDR3 is TGTGCCAGCAGCTTAGGATTAGGGGGCACCGGGGAGCTGTTTTTT. Protein sequence: CASSLGLGGTGELFF.

This clone was detected a few times. The chain joins TRBV5-1 to TRBJ1-2; D not certain. The germline V gene has CDR1 SGHRS and CDR2 YFSETQ. CDR3 length: 15 residues. Trimming cost V 2 bases and J 0 bases, with 11 bases left between them. CDR3 DNA: TGCGCCAGCAGCTTTGGGCCGGATACTAACTATGGCTACACCTTC. It specifies CASSFGPDTNYGYTF. Complete variable domain (other parts from reference TRBV5-1 and TRBJ1-2): KAGVTQTPRYLIKTRGQQVTLSCSPISGHRSVSWYQQTPGQGLQFLFEYFSETQRNKGNFPGRFSGRQFSNSRSEMNVSTLELGDSALYLCASSFGPDTNYGYTFGSGTRLTVV.

In its sample, this clone was seen a few times. This chain connects TRBV13 to TRBJ2-7; D may be TRBD2 (5 bases). This CDR3 has 12 amino acids. CDR1 PRHDT and CDR2 FYEKMQ come from the germline V gene (reference sequence). Trimming removed 6 bases from V and 5 bases from J, with 11 bases in between. The CDR3 DNA reads TGTGCCAGCAGTACTAGGAACCACGAGCAGTACTTC. Amino acids: CASSTRNHEQYF.

The V gene is TRBV5-4, the J gene TRBJ2-3; the match to TRBD2 covers 7 bases. J was trimmed by 0 bases and V by 4 bases; bases with no gene match: 8. The CDR3 length is 16 residues. Germline assignment: CDR1 SGHNT and CDR2 YYREEE (reference sequence). The CDR3 sequence: CASSREAGLSTDTQYF. The DNA of the CDR3 is TGTGCCAGCAGCCGAGAAGCGGGGCTTAGCACAGATACGCAGTATTTT.

This clone was found a few times. The V and J genes are TRBV18 and TRBJ2-7; TRBD2 might be the D (5 bases). Germline CDR1 is KGHSH and CDR2 is LQKENI. Trimming took 0 bases from V and 4 from J, leaving 16 bases between them. The CDR3 runs to 16 residues. CDR3 in DNA: TGTGCCAGCTCACCACCACAGAGGGCAGGACCTTACGAGCAGTACTTC. Translation gives CASSPPQRAGPYEQYF. Complete variable domain (other parts from reference TRBV18 and TRBJ2-7): NAGVMQNPRHLVRRRGQEARLRCSPMKGHSHVYWYRQLPEEGLKFMVYLQKENIIDESGMPKERFSAEFPKEGPSILRIQQVVRGDSAAYFCASSPPQRAGPYEQYFGPGTRLTVT.

Points on this clone: One junction end does not reproduce the germline sequence, and a read error may be involved. This chain joins TRBV25-1 and TRBJ1-2; possibly TRBD1 for D (6 bases). Germline V CDR1 and CDR2: MGHDK, SYGVNS. The CDR3 totals 12 residues. The CDR3 DNA is TGTGCCAGCGCACAGGGTAACTATGGCTACGCCTTC. The encoded protein is CASAQGNYGYAF.

This sequence joins TRBV6-6 and TRBJ2-1; possible D gene TRBD2, 6 bases. This CDR3 is built from 14 residues. V was pared by 7 bases and J by 14 bases, with 24 bases between. Germline-derived CDR1 and CDR2 are MNHNY and SVGAGI (reference sequence). CDR3 DNA sequence: TGTGCCAGCACCCCAACTTACTCTAGCCCGGGGGAGTTCTTC. Its translation: CASTPTYSSPGEFF.

The rearrangement joins TRBV27 to TRBJ1-1; 8 nucleotides agree with TRBD1. This CDR3 is built from 13 residues. V trimming: 5 bases; J trimming: 6 bases; junction bases outside the gene matches: 5. Germline V lookup: CDR1 MNHEY, CDR2 SMNVEV (reference sequence). Written as DNA, the CDR3 is TGTGCCAGCAGTGGCTCGGACAGGGCTGAAGCTTTCTTT. Residues: CASSGSDRAEAFF.

V is TRBV7-9 and J is TRBJ2-1; D perhaps matches TRBD2 (7 bases). The CDR3 extends over 16 amino acids. V lost 6 bases and J 0 bases, leaving 15 bases between the germline ends. From germline, CDR1 is SEHNR and CDR2 FQNEAQ (reference sequence). The CDR3 bases are TGTGCCAGCAGAAAGGGGGGGGGAAGCTCCTACAATGAGCAGTTCTTC. Translation gives CASRKGGGSSYNEQFF.

This chain joins TRBV28 and TRBJ2-7; TRBD1 matches 8 bases. The CDR3 is 12 residues long. Germline assignment: CDR1 MDHEN and CDR2 SYDVKM. V lost 8 bases and J lost 3; bases outside the gene matches: 3. CDR3 amino acids: CASGGQGYEQYF. The CDR3 nucleotides read TGTGCCAGCGGTGGACAGGGCTACGAGCAGTACTTC.

The chain employs TRBV18 and TRBJ2-5, with a possible D match to TRBD1 (6 bases). There are 15 residues in the CDR3. With 3 bases removed from V and 4 bases from J, the gap between germline ends came to 15 bases. CDR1 and CDR2 from the germline V gene are KGHSH and LQKENI. The CDR3 protein is CASSPPRSRGETQYF. In DNA, the CDR3 is TGTGCCAGCTCACCCCCCCGATCCAGGGGAGAGACCCAGTACTTC. Full variable domain (rest looked up from reference TRBV18 and TRBJ2-5): NAGVMQNPRHLVRRRGQEARLRCSPMKGHSHVYWYRQLPEEGLKFMVYLQKENIIDESGMPKERFSAEFPKEGPSILRIQQVVRGDSAAYFCASSPPRSRGETQYFGPGTRLLVL.